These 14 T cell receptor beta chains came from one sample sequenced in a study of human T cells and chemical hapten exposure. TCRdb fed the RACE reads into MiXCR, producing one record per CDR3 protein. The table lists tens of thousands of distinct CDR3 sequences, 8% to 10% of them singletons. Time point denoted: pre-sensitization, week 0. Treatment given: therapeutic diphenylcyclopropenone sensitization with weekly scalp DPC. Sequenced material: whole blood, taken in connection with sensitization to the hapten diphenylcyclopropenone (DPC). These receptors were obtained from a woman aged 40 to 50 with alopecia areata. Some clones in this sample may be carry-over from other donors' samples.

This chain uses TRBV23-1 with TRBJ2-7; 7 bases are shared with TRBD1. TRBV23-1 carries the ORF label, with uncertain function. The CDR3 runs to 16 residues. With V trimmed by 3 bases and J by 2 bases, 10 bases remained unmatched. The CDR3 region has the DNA TGCGCCAGCAGTCATTCAGGGACAGCCCCACCCTACGAGCAGTACTTC. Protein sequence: CASSHSGTAPPYEQYF.

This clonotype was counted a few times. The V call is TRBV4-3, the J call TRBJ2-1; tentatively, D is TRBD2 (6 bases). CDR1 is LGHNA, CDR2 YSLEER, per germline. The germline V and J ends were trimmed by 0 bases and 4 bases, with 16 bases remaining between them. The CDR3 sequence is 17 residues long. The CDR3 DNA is TGCGCCAGCAGCCAAGAGGTCGGGGGACCCAGGTACAATGAGCAGTTCTTC. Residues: CASSQEVGGPRYNEQFF.

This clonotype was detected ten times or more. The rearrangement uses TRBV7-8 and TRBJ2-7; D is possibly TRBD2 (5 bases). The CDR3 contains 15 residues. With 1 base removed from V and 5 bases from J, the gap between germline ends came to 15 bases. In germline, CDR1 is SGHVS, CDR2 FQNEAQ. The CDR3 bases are TGTGCCAGCAGCTTAGGGCGCCAGTCAGCGGACGAGCAGTACTTC. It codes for CASSLGRQSADEQYF.

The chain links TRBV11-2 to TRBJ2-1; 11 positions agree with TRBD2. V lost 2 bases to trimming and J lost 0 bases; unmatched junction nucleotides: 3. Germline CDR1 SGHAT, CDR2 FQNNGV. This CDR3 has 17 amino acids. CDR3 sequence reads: CASSLRLAGSSYNEQFF. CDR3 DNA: TGTGCCAGCAGCTTAAGACTAGCGGGGAGCTCCTACAATGAGCAGTTCTTC.

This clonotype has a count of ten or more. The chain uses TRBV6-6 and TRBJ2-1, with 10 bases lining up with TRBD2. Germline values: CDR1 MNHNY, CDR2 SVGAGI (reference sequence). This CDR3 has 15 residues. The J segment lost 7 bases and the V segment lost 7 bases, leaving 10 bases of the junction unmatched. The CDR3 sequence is CASTPGSGGRNEQFF. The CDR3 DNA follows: TGTGCCAGCACCCCCGGTAGCGGGGGGCGGAATGAGCAGTTCTTC.

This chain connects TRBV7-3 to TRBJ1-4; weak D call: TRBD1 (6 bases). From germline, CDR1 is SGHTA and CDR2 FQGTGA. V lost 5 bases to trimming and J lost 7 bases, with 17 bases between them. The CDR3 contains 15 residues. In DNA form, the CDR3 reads TGTGCCAGCAGCCCCTTGGGGGGGGCTGGTGAAAAACTGTTTTTT. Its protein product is CASSPLGGAGEKLFF.

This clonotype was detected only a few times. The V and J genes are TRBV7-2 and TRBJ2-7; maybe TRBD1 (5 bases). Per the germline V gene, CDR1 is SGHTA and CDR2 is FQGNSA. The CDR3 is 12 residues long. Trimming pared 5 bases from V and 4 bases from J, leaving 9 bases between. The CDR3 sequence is CASSRQPYEQYF. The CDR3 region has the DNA TGTGCCAGCAGCCGACAGCCATACGAGCAGTACTTC.

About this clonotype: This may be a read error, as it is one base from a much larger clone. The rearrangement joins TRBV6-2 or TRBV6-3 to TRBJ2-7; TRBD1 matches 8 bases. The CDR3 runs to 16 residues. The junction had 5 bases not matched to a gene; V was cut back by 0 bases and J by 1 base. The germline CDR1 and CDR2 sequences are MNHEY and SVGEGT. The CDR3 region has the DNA TGTGCCAGCAGTTACTCGTTCGGGACAGGTTCCTACGAGCAGTACTTC. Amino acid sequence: CASSYSFGTGSYEQYF.

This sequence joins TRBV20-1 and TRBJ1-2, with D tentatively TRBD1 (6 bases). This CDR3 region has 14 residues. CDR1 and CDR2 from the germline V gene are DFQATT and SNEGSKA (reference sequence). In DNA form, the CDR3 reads TGCAGCGTCGCTAAGCTGGGGGCGATTAATGGCTACACCTTC. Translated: CSVAKLGAINGYTF.

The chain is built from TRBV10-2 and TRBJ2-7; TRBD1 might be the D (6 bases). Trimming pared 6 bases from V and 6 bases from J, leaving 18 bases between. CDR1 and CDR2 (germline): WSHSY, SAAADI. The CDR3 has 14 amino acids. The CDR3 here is CASSERVTGPEQYF. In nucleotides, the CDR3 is TGCGCCAGCAGCGAACGAGTGACAGGACCCGAGCAGTACTTC.

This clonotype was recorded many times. The CDR3 spells CASSEEGGAYQIEQFF. In DNA, the CDR3 is TGTGCCAGCAGTGAAGAAGGGGGGGCCTATCAGATTGAGCAGTTCTTC. This rearrangement joins TRBV2 to TRBJ2-1, with a weak D call TRBD2 (7 bases). Germline V gene data show CDR1 as SNHLY and CDR2 as FYNNEI. The CDR3 has 16 residues. Between the trimmed V and J ends, which lost 1 base and 9 bases, there was a span of 19 bases.

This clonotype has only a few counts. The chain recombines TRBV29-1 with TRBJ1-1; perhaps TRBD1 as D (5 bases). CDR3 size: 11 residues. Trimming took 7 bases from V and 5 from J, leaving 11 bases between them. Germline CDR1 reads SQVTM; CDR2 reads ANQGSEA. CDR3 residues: CSDGRVTEAFF. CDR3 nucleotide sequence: TGCAGCGATGGCAGGGTTACTGAAGCTTTCTTT.

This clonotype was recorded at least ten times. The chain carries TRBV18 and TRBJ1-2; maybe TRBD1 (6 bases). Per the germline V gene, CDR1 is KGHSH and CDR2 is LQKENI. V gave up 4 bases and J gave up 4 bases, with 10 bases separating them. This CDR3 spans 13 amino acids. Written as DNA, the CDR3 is TGTGCCAGCTCACAACAGGGCGTCTATGGCTACACCTTC. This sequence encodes CASSQQGVYGYTF.

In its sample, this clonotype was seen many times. CDR3 sequence: CASSSPPGQGNSPLHF. The CDR3 nucleotides are TGTGCCAGCAGCTCACCCCCCGGGCAGGGGAACTCACCCCTCCACTTT. The V call is TRBV7-2, the J call TRBJ1-6, with D possibly TRBD1 on 6 matching bases. This CDR3 contains 16 residues. Looked up from germline, CDR1 is SGHTA and CDR2 is FQGNSA. Trimming removed 4 bases from V and 10 bases from J, with 20 bases in between.